Presented here are 2 T cell receptor beta chains from one specimen sequenced in a study of regulatory T cells in long-lasting Graves disease. Arm-PCR of CDR3 regions with iRepertoire HTBI primers generated TCR beta libraries. TCRdb recomputed calls from the multiplex PCR reads with MiXCR, one row per CDR3 protein. The sample lists around 480,000 distinct CDR3 sequences; roughly 16% were seen once. Time point meaning: newly diagnosed GD, antithyroid drugs for less than 3 months. The TCR library was prepared using RNA isolated from PBMCs. These data were likewise used in another study, on T cells in Graves' hyperthyroidism and ophthalmopathy.

This material consisted of peripheral blood mononuclear cells (PBMCs), taken at new diagnosis, from a patient treated with antithyroid drugs. Receptors originate from a middle-aged woman with Graves disease.

Many counts were recorded for this clonotype. The rearrangement joins TRBV12-3 or TRBV12-4 to TRBJ2-7; D possibly corresponds to TRBD2 (6 bases). The CDR3 is made up of 16 amino acids. Trimming pared 4 bases from V and 7 bases from J, leaving 23 bases between. In DNA, the CDR3 is TGTGCCAGCAGTTGGGGAGGCGGGGCATTGGGCGAAGAGCAGTACTTC. Its translation: CASSWGGGALGEEQYF.

The gene calls are TRBV12-3 or TRBV12-4 and TRBJ1-5, with a weak D call TRBD1 (5 bases). The V end lost 10 bases, the J end lost 0 bases, and 22 bases lay between the germline ends. The CDR3 is 17 amino acids. Here the CDR3 reads CANPHIFRDYSNQPQHF. For the CDR3, the DNA is TGTGCCAACCCTCATATCTTCAGGGATTATAGCAATCAGCCCCAGCATTTT.